These 21 T cell receptor beta chains were all obtained from the same sample, sequenced in a study of PD-1 blockade in classical Hodgkin lymphoma. Generated by immunoSEQ multiplex PCR, the TCRdb table keeps only in-frame clones and is missing some. Counted here are fewer than 55,000 clones, approximately 78% occurring once; the ten biggest clones make up around a third. Time point described: cycle 4 day 1 (C4D1), after 6 weeks of nivolumab. Relapses following autologous stem cell transplantation were seen in all patients, with brentuximab vedotin exposure varying. Sequencing used peripheral blood mononuclear cells (PBMCs), obtained before the fourth cycle of nivolumab. The receptor source for this set is a human donor with classical Hodgkin lymphoma.

V is TRBV7-6 and J is TRBJ1-6; 9 bases are shared with TRBD1. Germline V gene sequence: CDR1 SGHVS, CDR2 FNYEAQ. V dropped 3 bases and J dropped 6; count of bases not matched to a gene: 9. CDR3 length equals 17 residues. CDR3 bases: TGTGCCAGCAGCTTTTTTAATCCGGGACAGGGTAATTCACCCCTCCACTTT. Its translation: CASSFFNPGQGNSPLHF.

This clone showed up just once. The genes are TRBV18 and TRBJ2-1; D may be TRBD1 (6 bases). The germline CDR1 and CDR2 sequences are KGHSH and LQKENI. Trimming took off 3 bases at V and 0 bases at J, with 18 bases between the two ends. This CDR3 spans 18 amino acids. The CDR3 DNA reads as TGTGCCAGCTCACCCCGTGGTCCAGGGGCGGGCTCCTACAATGAGCAGTTCTTC. It specifies CASSPRGPGAGSYNEQFF.

The chain combines TRBV5-1 with TRBJ1-2, with a tentative D call TRBD1 (5 bases). Germline CDR1 is SGHRS and CDR2 is YFSETQ. V was trimmed by 0 bases and J by 4 bases, leaving 13 bases between them. The CDR3 length is 15 residues. Here the CDR3 DNA reads TGCGCCAGCAGCTTGGCCGGGGCGGAAAGCTATGGCTACACCTTC. Protein product: CASSLAGAESYGYTF.

By its share, this clone is medium-sized (0.01 to 0.1%). This chain uses TRBV29-1 with TRBJ1-1; D is uncertain. This CDR3 comprises 15 residues. Germline-derived CDR1 and CDR2 are SQVTM and ANQGSEA. V was clipped by 3 bases and J by 10 bases, with 24 bases between them. DNA for the CDR3: TGCAGCGTTGAGGCCACGAAGAATCCCTTCCCGGCAGCTTTCTTT. Translated: CSVEATKNPFPAAFF.

The rearrangement links TRBV4-1 to TRBJ1-6; maybe TRBD1 (5 bases). Trimming left V 0 bases short and J 6 bases short, with 21 bases between. The germline V gene has CDR1 MGHRA and CDR2 YSYEKL. This CDR3 is 19 amino acids long. The CDR3 DNA reads TGCGCCAGCAGCCAAGATTTAAGGGACCTAGACCTCCCTAATTCACCCCTCCACTTT. Amino acids: CASSQDLRDLDLPNSPLHF.

This clone ranks as medium-sized. The gene calls are TRBV5-6 and TRBJ1-1; D not resolved. CDR3 length: 11 residues. Germline loops: CDR1 SGHDT, CDR2 YYEEEE. V lost 10 bases and J lost 0, with 7 bases in between. The CDR3, as DNA: TGTGCCTGTTGGTTGAACACTGAAGCTTTCTTT. As protein: CACWLNTEAFF.

The gene calls are TRBV5-6 and TRBJ2-4; D possibly corresponds to TRBD1 (6 bases). Germline values: CDR1 SGHDT, CDR2 YYEEEE. V lost 3 bases and J 1 base, leaving 11 bases between the germline ends. There are 15 residues in the CDR3. CDR3 DNA: TGTGCCAGCAGCTCCACAGGGAATGCCAAAAACATTCAGTACTTC. It codes for CASSSTGNAKNIQYF.

The chain combines TRBV11-3 with TRBJ2-7, with D hard to call. V shed 1 base and J shed 3 bases, with 13 bases lying between them. Germline CDR1 and CDR2: SGHNT and YENEEA. The CDR3 is 15 residues long. The CDR3 reads CASSLGAPTVYEQYF. DNA for the CDR3: TGTGCCAGCAGCTTAGGAGCCCCGACCGTCTACGAGCAGTACTTC.

V gene TRBV5-4 combines with J gene TRBJ2-1, with TRBD2 matching over 14 bases. V shed 4 bases and J 3 bases; nucleotides not matched to a gene: 9. Germline V gene data show CDR1 as SGHNT and CDR2 as YYREEE (reference sequence). This CDR3 has 18 amino acids. CDR3 loop: CASSLGLAGALNYNEQFF. The CDR3 nucleotides read TGTGCCAGCAGCCTGGGACTAGCGGGGGCACTTAACTACAATGAGCAGTTCTTC.

The V gene is TRBV9, the J gene TRBJ1-6; D may be TRBD1 (6 bases). With 4 bases removed from V and 10 bases from J, the gap between germline ends came to 15 bases. This CDR3 region has 14 residues. Germline-derived CDR1 and CDR2 are SGDLS and YYNGEE. Here the CDR3 reads CASSTGGLGSPLHF. The CDR3 DNA reads TGTGCCAGCAGCACCGGGGGCTTGGGGTCACCCCTCCACTTT.

The chain uses TRBV28 and TRBJ2-2, with D perhaps matching TRBD2 (5 bases). Trimming left V 4 bases short and J 15 bases short, with 18 bases between. CDR3 size: 13 residues. Germline V gives CDR1 MDHEN, CDR2 SYDVKM. The DNA for the CDR3 is TGTGCCAGCAGTTCCAGGAGAGAGGGTTTGGTGTTTTTT. Translation gives CASSSRREGLVFF.

This clone was seen a few times. J is TRBJ1-4 and V is TRBV5-1; D is undetermined. V lost 4 bases and J 7 bases, leaving 11 bases between the germline ends. CDR1 SGHRS and CDR2 YFSETQ come from the germline V gene. This CDR3 is built from 13 residues. The CDR3: CASSASGIEKLFF. DNA of the CDR3: TGCGCCAGCAGCGCCTCGGGGATTGAAAAACTGTTTTTT. Based on the CDR3 plus reference TRBV5-1 and TRBJ1-4, the full variable domain is KAGVTQTPRYLIKTRGQQVTLSCSPISGHRSVSWYQQTPGQGLQFLFEYFSETQRNKGNFPGRFSGRQFSNSRSEMNVSTLELGDSALYLCASSASGIEKLFFGSGTQLSVL.

The gene calls are TRBV5-6 and TRBJ2-5; D is unclear. Between the trimmed V and J ends, which lost 2 bases and 6 bases, there was a span of 5 bases. Germline V gene lookup returns CDR1 SGHDT and CDR2 YYEEEE. This CDR3 has 11 amino acids. The CDR3 DNA follows: TGTGCCAGCAGCTTCTTAAAGACCCAGTACTTC. It translates to CASSFLKTQYF. The full variable domain, its missing parts supplied by reference TRBV5-6 and TRBJ2-5, is DAGVTQSPTHLIKTRGQQVTLRCSPKSGHDTVSWYQQALGQGPQFIFQYYEEEERQRGNFPDRFSGHQFPNYSSELNVNALLLGDSALYLCASSFLKTQYFGPGTRLLVL.

The chain recombines TRBV7-3 with TRBJ1-2; possible D gene TRBD1, 5 bases. Germline V gene sequence: CDR1 SGHTA, CDR2 FQGTGA. The V gene lost 5 bases and the J gene lost 8 bases, with 21 bases spanning the gap. The CDR3 contains 15 residues. CDR3 bases: TGTGCCAGCAGCGTCCAACTAGGGGCAGTGGGAGGCTACACCTTC. Translating it yields CASSVQLGAVGGYTF.

CDR3 loop: CASSQGGTQGYEQYF. CDR3 nucleotides: TGCGCCAGCAGCCAAGGAGGGACGCAGGGCTACGAGCAGTACTTC. V usage is TRBV4-1 and J usage is TRBJ2-7; D is possibly TRBD1 or TRBD2 (5 bases each). This CDR3 is 15 amino acids long. Per germline, CDR1 MGHRA and CDR2 YSYEKL. The V and J ends lost 1 base and 3 bases respectively, with 13 bases between them.

This chain links TRBV6-5 with TRBJ2-4, with D unresolved. Between the trimmed V and J ends, which lost 6 bases and 4 bases, there was a span of 10 bases. Germline CDR1 reads MNHEY; CDR2 reads SVGAGI. This CDR3 has 13 amino acids. DNA for the CDR3: TGTGCCAGCAGCCTCGCCGGGAAAAACATTCAGTACTTC. Translated: CASSLAGKNIQYF.

This CDR3 is CSVEVALGDHTIYF. DNA for the CDR3: TGCAGCGTTGAAGTGGCTCTCGGAGACCACACCATATATTTT. The genes are TRBV29-1 and TRBJ1-3; no definite D call. Per the germline V gene, CDR1 is SQVTM and CDR2 is ANQGSEA. The CDR3 consists of 14 residues. V lost 1 base and J 8 bases, leaving 15 bases between the germline ends.

J is TRBJ2-6 and V is TRBV30; D unresolved. The CDR3 is 15 residues long. V was trimmed by 4 bases and J by 0 bases, leaving 10 bases between them. Germline-derived CDR1 and CDR2 are GTSNPN and SVGIG (reference sequence). The chain's CDR3 is CAWTTFFSGANVLTF. DNA for the CDR3: TGTGCCTGGACCACATTTTTCTCTGGGGCCAACGTCCTGACTTTC. Complete variable domain (other parts from reference TRBV30 and TRBJ2-6): SQTIHQWPATLVQPVGSPLSLECTVEGTSNPNLYWYRQAAGRGLQLLFYSVGIGQISSEVPQNLSASRPQDRQFILSSKKLLLSDSGFYLCAWTTFFSGANVLTFGAGSRLTVL.

The chain uses TRBV27 and TRBJ1-6; no reliable D call. V lost 2 bases, J lost 4 bases, and 15 bases lay in between. This CDR3 contains 17 residues. Germline V lookup: CDR1 MNHEY, CDR2 SMNVEV (reference sequence). In DNA form, the CDR3 reads TGTGCCAGCAGTTTAGGTCGGGATCCTACTTATAATTCACCCCTCCACTTT. Encoded protein: CASSLGRDPTYNSPLHF.

The V and J genes are TRBV5-1 and TRBJ1-2; D remains ambiguous. The CDR3 covers 12 residues. Deletions cut 5 bases from V and 2 bases from J, with 7 bases between. CDR1 SGHRS and CDR2 YFSETQ come from the germline V gene. This chain's CDR3 is CASRAENYGYTF. CDR3 DNA: TGCGCCAGCAGGGCAGAGAACTATGGCTACACCTTC.

The J gene is TRBJ1-3, the V gene TRBV4-2, with 7 positions matching TRBD1. The CDR3 runs to 15 residues. Germline CDR1 is LGHNA and CDR2 is YNFKEQ. V lost 6 bases and J lost 0; bases outside the gene matches: 5. The CDR3 loop is CASSDRVDSGNTIYF. CDR3 in DNA: TGTGCCAGCAGTGACAGGGTAGACTCTGGAAACACCATATATTTT.